The clone carrying this T cell receptor (beta chain) was found once. What it recognizes is unknown. The PCR ran on 60 Vbeta and 13 Jbeta primers. Repertoires were generated with immunoSEQ multiplex PCR, while TCRdb's copy carries only in-frame clones and drops some. The sample consists of 150,000 or so clones, approximately 86% of them appearing once. Trimming pared 2 bases from V and 0 bases from J, leaving 8 bases between. Germline CDR1 reads LNHDA; CDR2 reads SQIVND (reference sequence). The CDR3 is 15 residues long. The data were obtained in a study of cytomegalovirus exposure and HLA in healthy donors. Those who donated were healthy bone marrow donors. Study-wide results and caveats: Equally common other TCR beta chains were less clonally expanded than HLA-associated ones, a later analysis found. Trimming of TCR beta V- and J-genes showed a link, identified in a later analysis, to a missense DCLRE1C variant. Sequencing likely produced, as an artifact, a cluster of highly shared sequence variants.

The gene calls are TRBV19 and TRBJ1-5; D unclear. The sequenced sample was PBMCs. This clonotype was obtained from a woman between 18 and 29 years old in good health and CMV-seronegative. The CDR3 coding sequence is TGTGCCAGTAGTATAACCGACTATAGCAATCAGCCCCAGCATTTT. Translating it yields CASSITDYSNQPQHF.